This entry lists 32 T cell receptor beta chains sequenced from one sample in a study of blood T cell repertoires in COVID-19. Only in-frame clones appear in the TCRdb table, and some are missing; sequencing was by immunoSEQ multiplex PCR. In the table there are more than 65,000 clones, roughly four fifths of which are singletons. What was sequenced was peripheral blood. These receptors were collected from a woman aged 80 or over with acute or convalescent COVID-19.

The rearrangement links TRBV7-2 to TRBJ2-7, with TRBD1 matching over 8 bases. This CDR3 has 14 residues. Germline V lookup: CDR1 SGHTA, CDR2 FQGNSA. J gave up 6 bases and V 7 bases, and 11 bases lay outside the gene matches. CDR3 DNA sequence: TGTGCCAGCACCCCCCACGCACAGGGGGGCGAGCAGTACTTC. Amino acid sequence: CASTPHAQGGEQYF. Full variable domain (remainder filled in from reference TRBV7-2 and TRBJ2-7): GAGVSQSPSNKVTEKGKDVELRCDPISGHTALYWYRQSLGQGLEFLIYFQGNSAPDKSGLPSDRFSAERTGGSVSTLTIQRTQQEDSAVYLCASTPHAQGGEQYFGPGTRLTVT.

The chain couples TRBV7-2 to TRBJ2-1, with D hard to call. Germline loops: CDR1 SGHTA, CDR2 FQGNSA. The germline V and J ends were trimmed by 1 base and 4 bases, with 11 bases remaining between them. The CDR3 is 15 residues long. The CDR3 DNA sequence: TGTGCCAGCAGCTTAGATAGCTCCGTTTACAATGAGCAGTTCTTC. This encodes CASSLDSSVYNEQFF. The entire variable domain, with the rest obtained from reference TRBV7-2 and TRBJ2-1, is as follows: GAGVSQSPSNKVTEKGKDVELRCDPISGHTALYWYRQSLGQGLEFLIYFQGNSAPDKSGLPSDRFSAERTGGSVSTLTIQRTQQEDSAVYLCASSLDSSVYNEQFFGPGTRLTVL.

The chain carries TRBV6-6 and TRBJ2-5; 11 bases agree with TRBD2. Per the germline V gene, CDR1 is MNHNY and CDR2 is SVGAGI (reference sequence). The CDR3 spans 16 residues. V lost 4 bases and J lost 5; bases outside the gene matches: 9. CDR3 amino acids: CASSSTLAGGHETQYF. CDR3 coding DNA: TGTGCCAGCAGTTCGACCTTAGCGGGGGGGCACGAGACCCAGTACTTC.

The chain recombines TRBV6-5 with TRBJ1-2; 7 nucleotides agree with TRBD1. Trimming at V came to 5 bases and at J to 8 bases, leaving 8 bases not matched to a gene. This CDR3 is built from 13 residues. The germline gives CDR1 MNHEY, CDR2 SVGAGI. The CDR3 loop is CASSIDRVLGYTF. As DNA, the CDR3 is TGTGCCAGCAGTATCGACAGGGTACTAGGCTACACCTTC.

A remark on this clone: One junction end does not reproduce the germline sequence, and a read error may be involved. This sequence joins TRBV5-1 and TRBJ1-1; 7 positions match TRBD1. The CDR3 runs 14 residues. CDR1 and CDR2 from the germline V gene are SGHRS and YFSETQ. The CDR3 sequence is CASRLGTVNTEAFF. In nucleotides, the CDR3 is TGCGCCAGCAGGTTGGGGACAGTGAACACTGAAGCTTTCTTT.

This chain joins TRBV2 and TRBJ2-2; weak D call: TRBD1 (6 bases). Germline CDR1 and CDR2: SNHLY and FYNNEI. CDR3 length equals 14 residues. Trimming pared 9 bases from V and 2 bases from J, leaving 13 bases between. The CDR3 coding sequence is TGTGCCAGTACAAGGACAGTAAACACCGGGGAGCTGTTTTTT. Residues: CASTRTVNTGELFF. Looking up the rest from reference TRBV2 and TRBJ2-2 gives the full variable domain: EPEVTQTPSHQVTQMGQEVILRCVPISNHLYFYWYRQILGQKVEFLVSFYNNEISEKSEIFDDQFSVERPDGSNFTLKIRSTKLEDSAMYFCASTRTVNTGELFFGEGSRLTVL.

In DNA form, the CDR3 reads TGTGCCAGCAGCTTAGGCCCAGGGTTGAACACTGAAGCTTTCTTT. Its protein product is CASSLGPGLNTEAFF. The chain joins TRBV7-3 to TRBJ1-1; possible D gene TRBD1, 5 bases. Germline V gene lookup returns CDR1 SGHTA and CDR2 FQGTGA. V lost 2 bases and J lost 0, with 10 bases in between. CDR3 size: 15 residues.

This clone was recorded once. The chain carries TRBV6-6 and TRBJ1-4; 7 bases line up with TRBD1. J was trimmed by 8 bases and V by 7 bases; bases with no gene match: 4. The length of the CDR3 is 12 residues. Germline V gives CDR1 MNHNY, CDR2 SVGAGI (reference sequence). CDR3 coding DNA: TGTGCCAGCAATACACAGGGGGAAAAACTGTTTTTT. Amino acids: CASNTQGEKLFF.

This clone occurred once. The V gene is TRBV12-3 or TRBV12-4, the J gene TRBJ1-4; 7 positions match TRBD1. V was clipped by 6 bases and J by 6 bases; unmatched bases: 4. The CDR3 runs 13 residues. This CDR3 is CASRGTGDEKLFF. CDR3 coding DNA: TGTGCCAGCAGAGGAACAGGGGATGAAAAACTGTTTTTT.

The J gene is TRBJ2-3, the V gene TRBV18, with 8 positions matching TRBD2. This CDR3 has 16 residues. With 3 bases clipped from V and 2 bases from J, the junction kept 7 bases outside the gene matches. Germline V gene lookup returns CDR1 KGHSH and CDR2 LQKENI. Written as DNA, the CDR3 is TGTGCCAGCTCACCGGTTTTAGCGGGGACCACAGATACGCAGTATTTT. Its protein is CASSPVLAGTTDTQYF.

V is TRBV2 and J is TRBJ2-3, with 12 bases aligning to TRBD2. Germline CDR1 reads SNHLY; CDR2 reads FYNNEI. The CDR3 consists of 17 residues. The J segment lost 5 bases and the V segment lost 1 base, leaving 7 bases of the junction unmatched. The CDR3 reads CASSEVPSGGARDTQYF. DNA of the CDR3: TGTGCCAGCAGTGAAGTTCCTAGCGGGGGGGCCAGAGATACGCAGTATTTT. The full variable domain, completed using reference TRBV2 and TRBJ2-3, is EPEVTQTPSHQVTQMGQEVILRCVPISNHLYFYWYRQILGQKVEFLVSFYNNEISEKSEIFDDQFSVERPDGSNFTLKIRSTKLEDSAMYFCASSEVPSGGARDTQYFGPGTRLTVL.

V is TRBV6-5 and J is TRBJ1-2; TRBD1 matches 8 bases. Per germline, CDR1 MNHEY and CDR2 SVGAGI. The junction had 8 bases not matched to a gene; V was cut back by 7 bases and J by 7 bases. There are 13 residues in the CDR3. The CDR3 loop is CASTPGQVSGYTF. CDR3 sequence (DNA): TGTGCCAGCACCCCGGGACAGGTCTCTGGCTACACCTTC.

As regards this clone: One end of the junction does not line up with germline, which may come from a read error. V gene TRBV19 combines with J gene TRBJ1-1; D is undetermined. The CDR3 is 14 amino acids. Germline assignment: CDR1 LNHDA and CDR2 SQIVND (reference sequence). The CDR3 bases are TGTGCCAGTAGTATTTTGGAGTTGAAAACTGAAGCTTTCTTT. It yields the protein CASSILELKTEAFF.

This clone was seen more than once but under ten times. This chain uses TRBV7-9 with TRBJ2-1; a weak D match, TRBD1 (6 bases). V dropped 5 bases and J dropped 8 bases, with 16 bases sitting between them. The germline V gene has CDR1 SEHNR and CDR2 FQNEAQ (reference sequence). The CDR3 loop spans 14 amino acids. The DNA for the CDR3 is TGTGCCAGCAGCCGATTAACGAAGGGGGATGAGCAGTTCTTC. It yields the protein CASSRLTKGDEQFF.

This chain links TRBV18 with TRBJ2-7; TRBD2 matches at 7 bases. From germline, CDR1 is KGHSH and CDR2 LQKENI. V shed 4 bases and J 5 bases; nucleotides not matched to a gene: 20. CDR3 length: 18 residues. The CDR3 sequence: CASSRVQTGRQGNNEQYF. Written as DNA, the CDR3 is TGTGCCAGCTCACGGGTACAAACCGGGAGGCAGGGCAACAACGAGCAGTACTTC.

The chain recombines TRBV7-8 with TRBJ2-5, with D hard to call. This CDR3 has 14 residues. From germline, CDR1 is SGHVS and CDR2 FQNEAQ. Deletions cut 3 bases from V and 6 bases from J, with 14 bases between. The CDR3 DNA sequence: TGTGCCAGCAGCTTCTATGATAGTCTTCAGACCCAGTACTTC. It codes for CASSFYDSLQTQYF. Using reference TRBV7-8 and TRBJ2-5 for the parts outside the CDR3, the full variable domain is GAGVSQSPRYKVAKRGQDVALRCDPISGHVSLFWYQQALGQGPEFLTYFQNEAQLDKSGLPSDRFFAERPEGSVSTLKIQRTQQEDSAVYLCASSFYDSLQTQYFGPGTRLLVL.

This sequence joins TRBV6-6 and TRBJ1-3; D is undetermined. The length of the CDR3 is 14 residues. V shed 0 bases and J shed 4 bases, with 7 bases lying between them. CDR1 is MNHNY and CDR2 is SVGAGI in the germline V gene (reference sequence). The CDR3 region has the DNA TGTGCCAGCAGTTACTCGACTCGGGGAAACACCATATATTTT. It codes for CASSYSTRGNTIYF.

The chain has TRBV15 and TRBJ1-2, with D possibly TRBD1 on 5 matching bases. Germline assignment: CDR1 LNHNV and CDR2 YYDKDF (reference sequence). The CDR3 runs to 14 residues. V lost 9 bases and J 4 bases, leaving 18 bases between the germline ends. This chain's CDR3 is CATSGAGWTYGYTF. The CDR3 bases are TGTGCCACGAGTGGGGCGGGGTGGACCTATGGCTACACCTTC.

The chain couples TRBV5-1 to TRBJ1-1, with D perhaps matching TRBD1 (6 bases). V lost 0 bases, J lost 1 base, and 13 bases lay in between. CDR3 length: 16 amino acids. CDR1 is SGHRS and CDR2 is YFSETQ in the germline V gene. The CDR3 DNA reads TGCGCCAGCAGCTTGGAGGGCAGGGGCCCGAACACTGAAGCTTTCTTT. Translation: CASSLEGRGPNTEAFF.

CDR3 protein: CASRSTGDQPQHF. The CDR3 DNA reads TGTGCCAGCAGATCGACAGGGGACCAGCCCCAGCATTTT. This chain links TRBV12-3 or TRBV12-4 with TRBJ1-5, with TRBD1 matching 8 bases. The CDR3 loop spans 13 amino acids. Germline trimming cut 6 bases from V and 7 bases from J; bases unmatched to any gene: 5.

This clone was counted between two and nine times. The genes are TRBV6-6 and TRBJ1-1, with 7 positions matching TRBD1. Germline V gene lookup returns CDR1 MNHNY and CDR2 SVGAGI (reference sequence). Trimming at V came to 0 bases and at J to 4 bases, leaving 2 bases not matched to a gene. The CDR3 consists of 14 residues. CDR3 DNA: TGTGCCAGCAGTTACTCGACAGGGTCCACTGAAGCTTTCTTT. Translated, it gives CASSYSTGSTEAFF.

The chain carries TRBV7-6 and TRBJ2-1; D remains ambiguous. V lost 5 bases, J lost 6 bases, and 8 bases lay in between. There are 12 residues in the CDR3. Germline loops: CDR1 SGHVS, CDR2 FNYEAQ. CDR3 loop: CASSLQINEQFF. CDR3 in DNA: TGTGCCAGCAGCCTCCAGATCAATGAGCAGTTCTTC.

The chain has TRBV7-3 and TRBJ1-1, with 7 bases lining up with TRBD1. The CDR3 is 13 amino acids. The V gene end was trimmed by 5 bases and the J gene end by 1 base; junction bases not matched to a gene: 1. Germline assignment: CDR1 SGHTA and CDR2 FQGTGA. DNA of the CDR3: TGTGCCAGCAGCAACAGGGGGAACACTGAAGCTTTCTTT. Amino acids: CASSNRGNTEAFF.

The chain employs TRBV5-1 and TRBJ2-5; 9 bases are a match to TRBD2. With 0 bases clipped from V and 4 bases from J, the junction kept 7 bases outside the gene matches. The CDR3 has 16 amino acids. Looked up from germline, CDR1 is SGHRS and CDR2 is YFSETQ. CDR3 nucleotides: TGCGCCAGCAGCTTGGAGACGCGGGGGGGCGGAGAGACCCAGTACTTC. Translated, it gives CASSLETRGGGETQYF.

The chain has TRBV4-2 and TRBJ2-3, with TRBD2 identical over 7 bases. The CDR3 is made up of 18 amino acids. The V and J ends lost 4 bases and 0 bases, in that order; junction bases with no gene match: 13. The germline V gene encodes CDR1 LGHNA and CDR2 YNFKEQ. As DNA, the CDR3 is TGTGCCAGCAGCCCTGGCGTTTCGGCTAGCGGTAGCACAGATACGCAGTATTTT. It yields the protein CASSPGVSASGSTDTQYF.

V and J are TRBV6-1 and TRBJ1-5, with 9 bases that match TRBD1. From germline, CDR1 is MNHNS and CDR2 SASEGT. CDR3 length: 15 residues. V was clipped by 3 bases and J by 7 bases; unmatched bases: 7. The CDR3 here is CASSDSQGAGQPQHF. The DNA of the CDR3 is TGTGCCAGCAGTGATTCACAGGGGGCCGGGCAGCCCCAGCATTTT.

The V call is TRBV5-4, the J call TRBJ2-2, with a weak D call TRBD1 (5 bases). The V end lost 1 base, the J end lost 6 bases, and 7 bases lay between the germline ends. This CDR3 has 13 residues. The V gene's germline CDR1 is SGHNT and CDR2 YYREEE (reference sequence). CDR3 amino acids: CASSLQGPGELFF. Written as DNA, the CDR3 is TGTGCCAGCAGCTTGCAGGGTCCCGGGGAGCTGTTTTTT. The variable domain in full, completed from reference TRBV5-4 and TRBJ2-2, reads ETGVTQSPTHLIKTRGQQVTLRCSSQSGHNTVSWYQQALGQGPQFIFQYYREEENGRGNFPPRFSGLQFPNYSSELNVNALELDDSALYLCASSLQGPGELFFGEGSRLTVL.

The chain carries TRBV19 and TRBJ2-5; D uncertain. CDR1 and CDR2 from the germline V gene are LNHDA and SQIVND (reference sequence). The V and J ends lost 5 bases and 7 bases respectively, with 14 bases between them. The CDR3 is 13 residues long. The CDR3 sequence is CASSQIPQATQYF. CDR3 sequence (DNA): TGTGCCAGTAGTCAGATTCCCCAGGCGACCCAGTACTTC. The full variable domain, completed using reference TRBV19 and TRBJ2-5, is DGGITQSPKYLFRKEGQNVTLSCEQNLNHDAMYWYRQDPGQGLRLIYYSQIVNDFQKGDIAEGYSVSREKKESFPLTVTSAQKNPTAFYLCASSQIPQATQYFGPGTRLLVL.

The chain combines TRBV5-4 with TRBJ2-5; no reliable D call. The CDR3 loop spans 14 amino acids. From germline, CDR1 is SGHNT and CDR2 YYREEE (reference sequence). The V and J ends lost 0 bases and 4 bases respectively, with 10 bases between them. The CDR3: CASSLAIGGETQYF. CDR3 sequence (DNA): TGTGCCAGCAGCTTGGCAATTGGCGGAGAGACCCAGTACTTC.

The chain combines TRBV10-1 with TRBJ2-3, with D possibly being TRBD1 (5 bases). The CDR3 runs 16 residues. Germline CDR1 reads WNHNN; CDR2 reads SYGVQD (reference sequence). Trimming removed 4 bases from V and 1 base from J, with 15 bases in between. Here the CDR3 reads CASSVGPDSGTDTQYF. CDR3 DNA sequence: TGCGCCAGCAGTGTGGGGCCCGACAGCGGCACAGATACGCAGTATTTT.

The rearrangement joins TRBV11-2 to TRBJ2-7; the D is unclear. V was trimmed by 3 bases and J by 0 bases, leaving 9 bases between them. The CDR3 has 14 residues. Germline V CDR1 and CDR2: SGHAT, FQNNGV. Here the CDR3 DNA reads TGTGCCAGCAGCTTTCAACCCGGCTCCTACGAGCAGTACTTC. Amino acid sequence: CASSFQPGSYEQYF.

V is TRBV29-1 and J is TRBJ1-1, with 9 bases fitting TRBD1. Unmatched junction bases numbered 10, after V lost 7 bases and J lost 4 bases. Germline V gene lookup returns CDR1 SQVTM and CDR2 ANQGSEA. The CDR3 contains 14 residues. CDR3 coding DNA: TGCAGCGCCAACAGGGGGCCCAGGTTCACTGAAGCTTTCTTT. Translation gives CSANRGPRFTEAFF.